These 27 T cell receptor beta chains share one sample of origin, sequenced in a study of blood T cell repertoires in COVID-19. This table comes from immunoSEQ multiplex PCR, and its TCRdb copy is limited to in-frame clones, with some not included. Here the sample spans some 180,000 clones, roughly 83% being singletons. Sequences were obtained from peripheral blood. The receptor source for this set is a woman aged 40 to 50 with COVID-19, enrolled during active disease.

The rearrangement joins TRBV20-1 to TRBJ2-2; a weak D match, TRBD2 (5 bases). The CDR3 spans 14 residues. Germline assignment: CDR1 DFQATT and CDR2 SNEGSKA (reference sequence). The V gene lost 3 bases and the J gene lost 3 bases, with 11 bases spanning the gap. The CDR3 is CSASASPDTGELFF. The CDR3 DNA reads TGCAGTGCTAGTGCTAGCCCCGACACCGGGGAGCTGTTTTTT.

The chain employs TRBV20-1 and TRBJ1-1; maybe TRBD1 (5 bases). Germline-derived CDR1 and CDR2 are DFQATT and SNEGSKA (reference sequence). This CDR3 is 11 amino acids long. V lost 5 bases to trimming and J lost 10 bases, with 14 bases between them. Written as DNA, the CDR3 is TGCAGTGCTCAACTCCAGGGTTCAGCTTTCTTT. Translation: CSAQLQGSAFF.

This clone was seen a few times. The CDR3 DNA sequence: TGTGCCAGCGACCGGCTGTTGAGGGACATATATTTT. Residues: CASDRLLRDIYF. The rearrangement uses TRBV12-3 or TRBV12-4 and TRBJ1-3; D is ambiguous. This CDR3 has 12 residues. The ends were cut back, 8 bases at V and 12 bases at J, with 17 bases in the middle.

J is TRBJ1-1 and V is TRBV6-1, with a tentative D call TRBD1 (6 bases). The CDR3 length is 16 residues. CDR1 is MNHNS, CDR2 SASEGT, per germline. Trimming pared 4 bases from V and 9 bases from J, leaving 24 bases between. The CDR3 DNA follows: TGTGCCAGCAGTGGGCCCGCACCCCGACAGGTTCTGAAAGCTTTCTTT. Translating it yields CASSGPAPRQVLKAFF.

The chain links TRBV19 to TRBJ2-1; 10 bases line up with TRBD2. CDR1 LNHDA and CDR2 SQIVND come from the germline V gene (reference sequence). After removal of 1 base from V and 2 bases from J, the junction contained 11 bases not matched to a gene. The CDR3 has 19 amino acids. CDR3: CASSIGRASGGWPYNEQFF. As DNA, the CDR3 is TGTGCCAGTAGTATAGGGAGGGCTAGCGGGGGTTGGCCCTACAATGAGCAGTTCTTC.

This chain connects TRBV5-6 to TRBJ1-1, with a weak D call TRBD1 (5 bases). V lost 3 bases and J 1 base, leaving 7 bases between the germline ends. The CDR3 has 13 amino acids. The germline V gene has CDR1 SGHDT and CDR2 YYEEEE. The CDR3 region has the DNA TGTGCCAGCAGCTGGACAACGAACACTGAAGCTTTCTTT. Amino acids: CASSWTTNTEAFF. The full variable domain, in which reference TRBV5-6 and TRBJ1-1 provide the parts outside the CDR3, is DAGVTQSPTHLIKTRGQQVTLRCSPKSGHDTVSWYQQALGQGPQFIFQYYEEEERQRGNFPDRFSGHQFPNYSSELNVNALLLGDSALYLCASSWTTNTEAFFGQGTRLTVV.

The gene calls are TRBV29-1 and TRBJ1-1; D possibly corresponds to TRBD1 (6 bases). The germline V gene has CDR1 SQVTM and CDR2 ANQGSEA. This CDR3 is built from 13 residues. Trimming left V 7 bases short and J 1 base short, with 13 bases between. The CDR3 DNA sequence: TGCAGCGGTGACAGGACTTCGAACACTGAAGCTTTCTTT. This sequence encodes CSGDRTSNTEAFF.

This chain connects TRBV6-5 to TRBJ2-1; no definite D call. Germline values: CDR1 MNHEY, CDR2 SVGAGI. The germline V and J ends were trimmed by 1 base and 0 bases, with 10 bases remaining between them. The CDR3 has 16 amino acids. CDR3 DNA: TGTGCCAGCAGTTACTGGGCCGGCAACTCCTACAATGAGCAGTTCTTC. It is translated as CASSYWAGNSYNEQFF.

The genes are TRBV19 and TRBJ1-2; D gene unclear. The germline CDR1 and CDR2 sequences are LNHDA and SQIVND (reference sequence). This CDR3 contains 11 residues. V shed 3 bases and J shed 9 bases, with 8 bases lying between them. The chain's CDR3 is CASSMEVSYTF. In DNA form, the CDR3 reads TGTGCCAGTAGTATGGAGGTTAGCTACACCTTC.

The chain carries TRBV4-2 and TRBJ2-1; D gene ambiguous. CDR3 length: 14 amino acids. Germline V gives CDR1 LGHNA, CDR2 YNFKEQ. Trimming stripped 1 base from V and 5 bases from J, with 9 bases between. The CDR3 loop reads CASSQVSVDNEQFF. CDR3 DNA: TGTGCCAGCAGCCAAGTATCGGTGGACAATGAGCAGTTCTTC.

CDR3 sequence (DNA): TGTGCCAGCAGCTTAGGGGGGCGAGGCACTGAAGCTTTCTTT. Amino acid sequence: CASSLGGRGTEAFF. This rearrangement joins TRBV7-8 to TRBJ1-1; possibly TRBD1 for D (6 bases). Trimming removed 1 base from V and 4 bases from J, with 10 bases in between. CDR1 is SGHVS and CDR2 is FQNEAQ in the germline V gene. This CDR3 spans 14 amino acids.

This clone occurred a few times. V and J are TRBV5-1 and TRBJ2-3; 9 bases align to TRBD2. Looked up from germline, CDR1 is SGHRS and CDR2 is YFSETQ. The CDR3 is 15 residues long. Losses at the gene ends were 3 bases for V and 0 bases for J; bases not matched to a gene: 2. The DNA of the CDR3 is TGCGCCAGCAGCTCAGCGGGGGGCAGCACAGATACGCAGTATTTT. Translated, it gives CASSSAGGSTDTQYF.

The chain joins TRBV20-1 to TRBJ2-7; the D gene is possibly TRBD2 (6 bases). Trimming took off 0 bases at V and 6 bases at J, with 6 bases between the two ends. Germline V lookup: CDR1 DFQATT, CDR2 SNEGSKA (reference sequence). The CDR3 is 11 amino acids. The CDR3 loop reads CSAREGGEQYF. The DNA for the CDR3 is TGCAGTGCTAGAGAGGGGGGCGAGCAGTACTTC.

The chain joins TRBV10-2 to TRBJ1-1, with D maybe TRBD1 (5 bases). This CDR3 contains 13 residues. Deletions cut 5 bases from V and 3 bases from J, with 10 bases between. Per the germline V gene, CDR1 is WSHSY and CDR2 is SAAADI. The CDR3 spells CASSLQGYTEAFF. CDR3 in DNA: TGCGCCAGCAGTCTCCAGGGATACACTGAAGCTTTCTTT.

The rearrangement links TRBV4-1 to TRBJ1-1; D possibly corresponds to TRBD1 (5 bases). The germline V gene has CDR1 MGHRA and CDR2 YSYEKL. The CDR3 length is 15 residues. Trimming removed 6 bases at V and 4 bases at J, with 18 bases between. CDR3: CASSHSGRVGTEAFF. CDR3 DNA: TGCGCCAGCAGTCATTCTGGCAGGGTGGGCACTGAAGCTTTCTTT.

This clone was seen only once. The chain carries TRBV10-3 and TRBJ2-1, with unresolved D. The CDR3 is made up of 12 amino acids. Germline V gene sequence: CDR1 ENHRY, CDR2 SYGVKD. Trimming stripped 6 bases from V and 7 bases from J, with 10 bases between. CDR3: CAISEEKNEQFF. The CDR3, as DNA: TGTGCCATCAGCGAGGAGAAGAATGAGCAGTTCTTC.

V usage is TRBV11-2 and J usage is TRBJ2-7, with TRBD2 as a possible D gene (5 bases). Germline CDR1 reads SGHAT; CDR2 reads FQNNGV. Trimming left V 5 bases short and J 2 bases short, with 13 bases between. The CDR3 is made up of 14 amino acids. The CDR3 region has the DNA TGTGCCAGCAGCGTTCGGGGAGAGCCCTACGAGCAGTACTTC. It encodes CASSVRGEPYEQYF.

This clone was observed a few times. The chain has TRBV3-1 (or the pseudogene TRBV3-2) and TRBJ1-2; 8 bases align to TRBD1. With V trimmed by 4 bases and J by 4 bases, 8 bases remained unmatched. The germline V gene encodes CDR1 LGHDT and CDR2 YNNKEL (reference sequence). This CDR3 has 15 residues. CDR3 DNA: TGTGCCAGCAGCCTTCGGACAGGGACGGGCTATGGCTACACCTTC. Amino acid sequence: CASSLRTGTGYGYTF.

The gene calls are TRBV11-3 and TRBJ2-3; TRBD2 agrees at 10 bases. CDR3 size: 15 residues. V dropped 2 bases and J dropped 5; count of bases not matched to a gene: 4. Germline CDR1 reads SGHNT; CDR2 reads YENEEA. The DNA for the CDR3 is TGTGCCAGCAGCTTACAGCGGGGGGGCATAGATACGCAGTATTTT. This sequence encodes CASSLQRGGIDTQYF.

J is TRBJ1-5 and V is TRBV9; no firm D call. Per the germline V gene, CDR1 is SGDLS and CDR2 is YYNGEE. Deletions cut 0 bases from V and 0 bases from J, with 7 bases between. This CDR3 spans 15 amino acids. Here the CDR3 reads CASSVDSFSNQPQHF. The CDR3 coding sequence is TGTGCCAGCAGCGTAGACAGCTTTAGCAATCAGCCCCAGCATTTT.

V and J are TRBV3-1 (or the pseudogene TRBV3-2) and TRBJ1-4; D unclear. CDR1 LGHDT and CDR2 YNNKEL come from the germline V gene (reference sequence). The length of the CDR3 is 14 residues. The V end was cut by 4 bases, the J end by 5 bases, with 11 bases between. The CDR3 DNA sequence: TGTGCCAGCAGCCCCCCCCCGCGGAATGAAAAACTGTTTTTT. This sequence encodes CASSPPPRNEKLFF.

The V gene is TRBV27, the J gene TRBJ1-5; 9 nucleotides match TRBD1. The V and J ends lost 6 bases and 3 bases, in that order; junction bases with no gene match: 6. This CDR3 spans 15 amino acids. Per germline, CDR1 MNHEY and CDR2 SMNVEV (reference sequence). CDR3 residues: CASSPTGGLNQPQHF. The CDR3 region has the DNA TGTGCCAGCAGCCCGACAGGGGGACTCAATCAGCCCCAGCATTTT.

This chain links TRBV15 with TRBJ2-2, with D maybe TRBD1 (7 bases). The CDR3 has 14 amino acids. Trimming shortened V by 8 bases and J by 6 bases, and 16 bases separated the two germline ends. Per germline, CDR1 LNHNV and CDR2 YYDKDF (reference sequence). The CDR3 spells CATAGTVESGELFF. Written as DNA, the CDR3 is TGTGCCACCGCGGGGACAGTGGAGTCCGGGGAGCTGTTTTTT.

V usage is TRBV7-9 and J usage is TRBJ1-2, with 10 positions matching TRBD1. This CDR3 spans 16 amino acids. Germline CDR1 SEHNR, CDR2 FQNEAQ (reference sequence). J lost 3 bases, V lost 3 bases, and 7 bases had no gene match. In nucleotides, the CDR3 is TGTGCCAGCAGCTTTTCCGACAGGGGGCCTCACTATGGCTACACCTTC. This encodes CASSFSDRGPHYGYTF.

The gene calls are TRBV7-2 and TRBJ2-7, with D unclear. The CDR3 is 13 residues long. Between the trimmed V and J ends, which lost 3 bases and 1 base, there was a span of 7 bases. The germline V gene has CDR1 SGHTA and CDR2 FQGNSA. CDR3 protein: CASSFDSSYEQYF. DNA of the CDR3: TGTGCCAGCAGCTTCGACTCGTCCTACGAGCAGTACTTC.

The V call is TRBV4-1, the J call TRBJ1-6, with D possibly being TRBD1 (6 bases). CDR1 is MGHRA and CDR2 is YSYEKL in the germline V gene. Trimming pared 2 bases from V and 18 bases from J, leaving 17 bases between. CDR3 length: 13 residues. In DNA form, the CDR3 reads TGCGCCAGCAGCCAAAGGGGGGGAGGGTCCCCCCACTTT. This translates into CASSQRGGGSPHF.

The CDR3 loop is CATSGGAGGYTF. CDR3 in DNA: TGTGCCACCAGTGGGGGTGCGGGTGGCTACACCTTC. The J gene is TRBJ1-2, the V gene TRBV24-1; no clear D gene. This CDR3 is 12 amino acids long. CDR1 KGHDR and CDR2 SFDVKD come from the germline V gene. V was pared by 5 bases and J by 7 bases, with 10 bases between.